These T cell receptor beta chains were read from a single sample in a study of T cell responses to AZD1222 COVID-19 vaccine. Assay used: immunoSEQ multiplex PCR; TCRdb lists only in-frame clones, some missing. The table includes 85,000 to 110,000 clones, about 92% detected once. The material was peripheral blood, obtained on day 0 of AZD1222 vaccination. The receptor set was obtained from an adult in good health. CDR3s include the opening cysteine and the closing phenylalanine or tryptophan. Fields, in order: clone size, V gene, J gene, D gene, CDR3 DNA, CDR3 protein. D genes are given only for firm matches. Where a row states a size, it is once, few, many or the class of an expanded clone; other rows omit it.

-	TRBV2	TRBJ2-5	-	TGTGCCAGCAGTGAAGGGGTTAGCGAGACCCAGTACTTC	CASSEGVSETQYF
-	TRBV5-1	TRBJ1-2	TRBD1	TGCGCCAGCAGCATTTGGGACAGAAACTATGGCTACACCTTC	CASSIWDRNYGYTF
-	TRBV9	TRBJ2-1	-	TGTGCCAGCAGCGCCCCCAGAAATAGGGTTGATTACAATGAGCAGTTCTTC	CASSAPRNRVDYNEQFF
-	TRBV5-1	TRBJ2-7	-	TGCGCCAGCAGCTTGGGATCGACAGTAATTGGCGAGCAGTACTTC	CASSLGSTVIGEQYF
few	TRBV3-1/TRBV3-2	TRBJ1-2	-	TGTGCCAGCAGCTCCCACAGGGTTCTTGGCTATGGCTACACCTTC	CASSSHRVLGYGYTF
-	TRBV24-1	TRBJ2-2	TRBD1	TGTGCCACCAGTTCGGGCAGGGGGCCCGGCGGGGAGCTGTTTTTT	CATSSGRGPGGELFF
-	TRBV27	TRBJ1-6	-	TGTGCCAGCAGGGTGGTCGGGGAAGGGCCCATTAATTCACCCCTCCACTTT	CASRVVGEGPINSPLHF
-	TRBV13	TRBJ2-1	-	TGTGCCAGCAGCCATTCTGTTCGTGTGGGGGCGGGTGAGCAGTTCTTC	CASSHSVRVGAGEQFF
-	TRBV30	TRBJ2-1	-	TGTGCCTGGAGCCCGGGGGCCGGGGATGAGCAGTTCTTC	CAWSPGAGDEQFF
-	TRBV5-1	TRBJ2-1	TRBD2	TGCGCCAGCAGCGGGACTAGCGGGGGGCCGTACAATGAGCAGTTCTTC	CASSGTSGGPYNEQFF
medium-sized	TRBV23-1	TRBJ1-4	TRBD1	TGCGCCAGCAGATCGACAGGGGCGTTACTGTTTTTT	CASRSTGALLFF
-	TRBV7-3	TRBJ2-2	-	TGTGCCAGCAGCTTAAGTGTGGCCGGGGAGCTGTTTTTT	CASSLSVAGELFF
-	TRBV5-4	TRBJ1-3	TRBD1	TGTGCCAGCAGCTTCGGGACAGGGGGAAACACCATATATTTT	CASSFGTGGNTIYF
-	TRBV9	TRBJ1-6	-	TGTGCCAGCAGCGGTACAGGGACATCCTCACCCCTCCACTTT	CASSGTGTSSPLHF
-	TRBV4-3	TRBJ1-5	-	TGCGCCAGCAGCCAAGATTTCAGGGGCAATCAGCCCCAGCATTTT	CASSQDFRGNQPQHF
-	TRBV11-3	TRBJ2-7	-	TGTGCCAGCAGCTTGGGGTTATGGGGCGAGCAGTACTTC	CASSLGLWGEQYF
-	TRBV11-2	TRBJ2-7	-	TGTGCCAGCAGCTTAGTGGGAATTGACGAGCAGTACTTC	CASSLVGIDEQYF
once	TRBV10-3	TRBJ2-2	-	TGTGCCATCAGTGACTTGGGGCGATCGAACACCGGGGAGCTGTTTTTT	CAISDLGRSNTGELFF
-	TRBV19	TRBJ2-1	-	TGTGCCAGTAGTATCGAATTGCTACAGAACAATGAGCAGTTCTTC	CASSIELLQNNEQFF
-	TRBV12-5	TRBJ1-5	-	TGTGCTAGTGGTTTTTGGGCGGGGGATCAGCCCCAGCATTTT	CASGFWAGDQPQHF
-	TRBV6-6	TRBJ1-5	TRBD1	TGTGCCAGCAGTTATACCGGGACAGGAGCCCAGCCCCAGCATTTT	CASSYTGTGAQPQHF
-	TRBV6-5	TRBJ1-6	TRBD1	TGTGCCAGCAGTTGGGACAGAGATAATTCACCCCTCCACTTT	CASSWDRDNSPLHF
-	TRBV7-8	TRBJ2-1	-	TGTGCCAGCAGCCCAGGGAGGCTAGCCCAATTCAACTCCTACAATGAGCAGTTCTTC	CASSPGRLAQFNSYNEQFF
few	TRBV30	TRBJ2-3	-	TGTGCCTGGAGTGAAGGGGGTGGGGCAGATACGCAGTATTTT	CAWSEGGGADTQYF
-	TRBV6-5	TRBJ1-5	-	TGTGCCAGCAGCCCAAACGTCGGAGGGAATCAGCCCCAGCATTTT	CASSPNVGGNQPQHF
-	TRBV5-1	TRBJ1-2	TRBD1	TGCGCCAGCAGGCCCGGGACAGGGAGCTTGAGGGGCGACTATGGCTACACCTTC	CASRPGTGSLRGDYGYTF
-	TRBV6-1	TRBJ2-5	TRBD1	TGTGCCAGCAGTTTACAGGGGTCGAGAGAGACCCAGTACTTC	CASSLQGSRETQYF
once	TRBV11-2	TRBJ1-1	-	TGTGCCAGCAGCTTAGGAGCGGCGAACACTGAAGCTTTCTTT	CASSLGAANTEAFF
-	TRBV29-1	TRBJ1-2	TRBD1	TGCAGCGCTGAGAGACAGGGGGCTAACTATGGCTACACCTTC	CSAERQGANYGYTF
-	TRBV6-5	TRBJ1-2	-	TGTGCCAGCAGAAGAAGTTCCGTGTATGAGGGCTACACCTTC	CASRRSSVYEGYTF
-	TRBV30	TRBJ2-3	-	TGTGCCGGCGCTCCAAGGGACCCTTTCGCTATTACGCAGTATTTT	CAGAPRDPFAITQYF
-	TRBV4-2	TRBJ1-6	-	TGTGCCAGCAGCCAAGAGAAAGGACAGTTACATTCACCCCTCCACTTT	CASSQEKGQLHSPLHF
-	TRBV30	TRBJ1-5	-	TGTGCCTGGAGTGAATGGGGTGGCAATCAGCCCCAGCATTTT	CAWSEWGGNQPQHF
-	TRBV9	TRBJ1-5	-	TGTGCCAGCAGCGTAGCTGGGGGGGGCAATCAGCCCCAGCATTTT	CASSVAGGGNQPQHF
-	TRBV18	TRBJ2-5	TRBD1	TGTGCCAGCTCACCTCGAGGGACAGTCCAAGAGACCCAGTACTTC	CASSPRGTVQETQYF